What follows are 23 T cell receptor beta chains derived from one specimen sequenced in a study of identical twins. TCRdb used MiXCR to reprocess the 5' RACE reads, holding one entry per CDR3 protein. The sample lists about 730,000 distinct CDR3 sequences, approximately 21% occurring once. The data also belong to a second study, concerning T cells expressing NK-cell markers.

The material sequenced was PBMCs. The receptors stem from a woman aged 18-29 years in good health.

The chain is built from TRBV4-1 and TRBJ1-1, with 8 nucleotides matching TRBD1. The V gene's germline CDR1 is MGHRA and CDR2 YSYEKL. This CDR3 is built from 15 residues. V shed 4 bases, J shed 3 bases, and the junction held 7 bases outside the gene matches. The chain's CDR3 is CASSRDGQGDTEAFF. Here the CDR3 DNA reads TGCGCCAGCAGCCGGGATGGACAGGGAGACACTGAAGCTTTCTTT.

This clonotype occurred many times. This chain connects TRBV20-1 to TRBJ2-3; D possibly corresponds to TRBD2 (6 bases). Per germline, CDR1 DFQATT and CDR2 SNEGSKA (reference sequence). This CDR3 is 14 amino acids long. V was cut by 4 bases and J by 3 bases, with 14 bases left in between. The CDR3, as DNA: TGCAGTGCTACCTGGCGGGAATCGACAGATACGCAGTATTTT. Its translation: CSATWRESTDTQYF.

Only a few counts were recorded for this clonotype. The chain employs TRBV12-3 or TRBV12-4 and TRBJ2-1, with D tentatively TRBD1 (7 bases). The CDR3 loop spans 19 amino acids. The V and J ends lost 5 bases and 4 bases respectively, with 27 bases between them. The CDR3 loop reads CASSPRGTDRAGRYNEQFF. The CDR3 DNA follows: TGTGCCAGCAGTCCCCGGGGTACAGACAGGGCGGGAAGGTACAATGAGCAGTTCTTC.

This clonotype was counted many times. This chain joins TRBV6-4 and TRBJ2-1, with 11 bases fitting TRBD1. V was pared by 4 bases and J by 4 bases, with 3 bases of the junction left unmatched. Germline CDR1 is MRHNA and CDR2 is SNTAGT. The CDR3 runs to 15 residues. The CDR3 protein is CASSVGTGGYNEQFF. In nucleotides, the CDR3 is TGTGCCAGCAGTGTCGGGACAGGGGGTTACAATGAGCAGTTCTTC.

This clonotype was detected ten times or more. Because the CDR3's place on the DNA is in doubt, the DNA is left out and the CDR3 is given as listed by TCRdb. The rearrangement links TRBV5-5 to TRBJ1-5. Germline V gene lookup returns CDR1 SGHKS and CDR2 YYEKEE (reference sequence). The CDR3 length equals 11 residues, ends included. The CDR3 here is CASIISAPQHF.

As to this clonotype: This may be a read error, as it is one base from a much larger clone. The V call is TRBV9, the J call TRBJ2-6; D ambiguous. V shed 3 bases and J shed 0 bases, with 13 bases lying between them. Per germline, CDR1 SGDLS and CDR2 YYNGEE. CDR3 size: 17 residues. In DNA, the CDR3 is TGTGCCAGCAGCGAATCGCCCCGTCACTCTGGGGCCAACGTCCTGACTTTC. Protein sequence: CASSESPRHSGANVLTF.

In this sample, this clonotype turned up many times. This chain uses TRBV2 with TRBJ2-3; D gene uncertain. Trimming took off 7 bases at V and 7 bases at J, with 9 bases between the two ends. The CDR3 covers 11 residues. Looked up from germline, CDR1 is SNHLY and CDR2 is FYNNEI. CDR3 region: CASTWLNTQYF. CDR3 DNA: TGTGCCAGCACATGGCTCAATACGCAGTATTTT.

The rearrangement links TRBV7-2 to TRBJ1-2; weak D call: TRBD1 (5 bases). The CDR3 totals 13 residues. Germline V lookup: CDR1 SGHTA, CDR2 FQGNSA. V dropped 5 bases and J dropped 4 bases, with 11 bases sitting between them. Written as DNA, the CDR3 is TGTGCCAGCAGCCAGGGTACCTTCTATGGCTACACCTTC. Translating it yields CASSQGTFYGYTF.

J is TRBJ2-3 and V is TRBV20-1, with 10 positions matching TRBD2. Germline V lookup: CDR1 DFQATT, CDR2 SNEGSKA (reference sequence). The CDR3 has 15 residues. After removal of 3 bases from V and 6 bases from J, the junction contained 9 bases not matched to a gene. The CDR3 DNA reads TGCAGTGCTAGGGTGACTAGCGGGCTGGCGGATACGCAGTATTTT. This sequence encodes CSARVTSGLADTQYF.

The sample holds a few counts of this clonotype. The gene calls are TRBV10-3 and TRBJ2-7, with a weak D call TRBD2 (6 bases). This CDR3 contains 11 residues. CDR1 is ENHRY, CDR2 SYGVKD, per germline. The V gene lost 11 bases and the J gene lost 3 bases, with 11 bases spanning the gap. CDR3 sequence: CAASGGYEQYF. The CDR3 DNA is TGTGCCGCCTCCGGGGGCTACGAGCAGTACTTC.

The V gene is TRBV18, the J gene TRBJ2-3; 8 nucleotides align to TRBD1. V shed 1 base and J 2 bases; nucleotides not matched to a gene: 2. From germline, CDR1 is KGHSH and CDR2 LQKENI. The CDR3 consists of 15 residues. The CDR3: CASSPRDRHTDTQYF. CDR3 coding DNA: TGTGCCAGCTCACCACGGGACAGGCACACAGATACGCAGTATTTT.

The chain couples TRBV7-8 to TRBJ1-1; no firm D call. The CDR3 has 15 residues. Germline loops: CDR1 SGHVS, CDR2 FQNEAQ. With 5 bases removed from V and 1 base from J, the gap between germline ends came to 14 bases. CDR3 DNA sequence: TGTGCCAGCAGCCCAAGCGGCCAGCCGAACACTGAAGCTTTCTTT. Its translation is CASSPSGQPNTEAFF.

This chain links TRBV7-3 with TRBJ2-2; D not resolved. The V gene lost 3 bases and the J gene lost 6 bases, with 5 bases spanning the gap. Germline V gives CDR1 SGHTA, CDR2 FQGTGA. The CDR3 extends over 12 amino acids. The CDR3 bases are TGTGCCAGCAGCTTCGTGTCCGGGGAGCTGTTTTTT. As protein: CASSFVSGELFF.

The V call is TRBV6-1, the J call TRBJ1-2, with D unresolved. This CDR3 comprises 13 residues. Germline loops: CDR1 MNHNS, CDR2 SASEGT. Trimming removed 7 bases at V and 0 bases at J, with 9 bases between. CDR3 nucleotides: TGTGCCAGCAAGGGTAACGCTAACTATGGCTACACCTTC. Protein: CASKGNANYGYTF.

This chain links TRBV4-1 with TRBJ2-7, with 7 bases matching TRBD1. This CDR3 is built from 14 residues. J gave up 5 bases and V 1 base, and 5 bases lay outside the gene matches. Germline V lookup: CDR1 MGHRA, CDR2 YSYEKL. CDR3 sequence (DNA): TGCGCCAGCAGCCAAGTCATAGGGGGCAACGAGCAGTACTTC. Its protein is CASSQVIGGNEQYF.

This clonotype showed up many times. The chain joins TRBV6-5 to TRBJ1-1; weak D call: TRBD1 (5 bases). Per the germline V gene, CDR1 is MNHEY and CDR2 is SVGAGI. V was pared by 0 bases and J by 2 bases, with 10 bases between. The CDR3 totals 15 residues. Written as DNA, the CDR3 is TGTGCCAGCAGTTACTCGTCACAGGCTAACACTGAAGCTTTCTTT. Translation gives CASSYSSQANTEAFF.

V usage is TRBV20-1 and J usage is TRBJ1-3, with a weak D call TRBD1 (6 bases). V was pared by 6 bases and J by 2 bases, with 11 bases between. This CDR3 is 13 amino acids long. Germline V gene sequence: CDR1 DFQATT, CDR2 SNEGSKA (reference sequence). In DNA, the CDR3 is TGCAGTGCCCGGACAGCCCCTGGAAACACCATATATTTT. This encodes CSARTAPGNTIYF.

V gene TRBV12-3 or TRBV12-4 combines with J gene TRBJ2-4; weak D call: TRBD2 (6 bases). The CDR3 runs 15 residues. Trimming cost V 5 bases and J 8 bases, with 19 bases left between them. CDR3 sequence (DNA): TGTGCCAGCAGTCATAGACCAGGCAAGCGGGACATTCAGTACTTC. Translated: CASSHRPGKRDIQYF.

V is TRBV15 and J is TRBJ2-1; D is undetermined. Looked up from germline, CDR1 is LNHNV and CDR2 is YYDKDF (reference sequence). V lost 1 base, J lost 6 bases, and 7 bases lay in between. The CDR3 totals 13 residues. The CDR3 nucleotides read TGTGCCACCAGCAGAGGGGCCGCCAATGAGCAGTTCTTC. This sequence encodes CATSRGAANEQFF.

J is TRBJ2-6 and V is TRBV6-5, with D unresolved. CDR3 size: 18 residues. The germline gives CDR1 MNHEY, CDR2 SVGAGI. V lost 0 bases to trimming and J lost 0 bases, with 12 bases between them. The chain's CDR3 is CASSYSGFEASGANVLTF. CDR3 in DNA: TGTGCCAGCAGTTACTCGGGGTTTGAAGCCTCTGGGGCCAACGTCCTGACTTTC.

This clonotype was recorded a few times. The chain recombines TRBV6-1 with TRBJ2-7; either TRBD1 or TRBD2 may fit D (5 bases each). The V end was cut by 6 bases, the J end by 7 bases, with 16 bases between. Per germline, CDR1 MNHNS and CDR2 SASEGT. This CDR3 contains 13 residues. The CDR3 spells CASSLGTTWEQYF. The CDR3 DNA is TGTGCCAGCAGCCTCGGGACGACCTGGGAGCAGTACTTC.

The chain employs TRBV29-1 and TRBJ2-5; D unclear. The CDR3 runs to 14 residues. Germline lookup yields CDR1 SQVTM and CDR2 ANQGSEA. The V and J ends lost 5 bases and 0 bases respectively, with 13 bases between them. CDR3 residues: CSVLSRRYQETQYF. The CDR3 bases are TGCAGCGTTTTATCCAGGAGATACCAAGAGACCCAGTACTTC.

The V call is TRBV6-2 or TRBV6-3, the J call TRBJ2-1; D possibly uses TRBD1 or TRBD2 (5 bases each). The CDR3 sequence is 15 residues long. V gave up 5 bases and J gave up 4 bases, with 15 bases separating them. The V gene's germline CDR1 is MNHEY and CDR2 SVGEGT. This chain's CDR3 is CASSRGAGGYNEQFF. CDR3 DNA sequence: TGTGCCAGCAGTAGAGGGGCGGGCGGATACAATGAGCAGTTCTTC.